These T cell receptor beta chains were read from a single sample in a study of response to subunit inactivated influenza vaccine. TCRdb re-called the RT-PCR reads through MiXCR, storing one row per CDR3 protein. This sample has 500,000 to 600,000 distinct CDR3 sequences, with 12% found just once. The sequencing used PBMCs from blood, collected on the day of vaccination. These receptors were collected from a man aged 45 to 65 who received an inactivated influenza vaccine. CDR3s include the opening cysteine and the closing phenylalanine or tryptophan. Each record gives: J gene, D gene, clone size, V gene, CDR3 DNA, CDR3 protein. D genes are given only for firm matches. Clone size is stated in some rows and not others, as once, few, many or a class when expanded.

TRBJ2-2	TRBD1	many	TRBV20-1	TGCAGTGCTGGCCTACAGGGGATTCAAACCGGGGAGCTGTTTTTT	CSAGLQGIQTGELFF
TRBJ2-7	TRBD1	few	TRBV7-2	TGTGCCAGCAGCCAAAGACAGGGGTCCTACGAGCAGTACTTC	CASSQRQGSYEQYF
TRBJ2-4	TRBD1	many	TRBV7-9	TGTGCCAGCAGCCGCACAGGGGCCCGGAGCATTCAGTACTTC	CASSRTGARSIQYF
TRBJ2-7	-	-	TRBV9	TGTGCCAGCAGCGCCCTGACACCGGAGCAGTACTTC	CASSALTPEQYF
TRBJ2-7	-	-	TRBV25-1	TGTGCCAGCAGCCCCCGGGACTCCCTCTCCTACGAGCAGTACTTC	CASSPRDSLSYEQYF
TRBJ2-1	TRBD2	-	TRBV20-1	TGCAGTGCTAGAGTCTGGCTAGCGGGAGGCCATACCTACAATGAGCAGTTCTTC	CSARVWLAGGHTYNEQFF
TRBJ2-1	-	-	TRBV4-3	TGCGCCAGCAGCCAAGACCGGGCATACAATGAGCAGTTCTTC	CASSQDRAYNEQFF
TRBJ2-2	-	-	TRBV20-1	TGCAGTGCTAGAGTTCTGAACACCGGGGAGCTGTTTTTT	CSARVLNTGELFF
TRBJ1-2	-	few	TRBV2	TGTGCCAGCAGTAGGGACAAAAACTATGGCTACACCTTC	CASSRDKNYGYTF
TRBJ2-3	-	-	TRBV30	TGTGCCTGGGACTTGGGACTCTTCACAGATACGCAGTATTTT	CAWDLGLFTDTQYF
TRBJ2-7	TRBD1	few	TRBV4-1	TGCGCCAGCAGCCAAGATGGAGGGTACAGGGGGATAAACGAGCAGTACTTC	CASSQDGGYRGINEQYF
TRBJ1-5	-	few	TRBV7-2	TGTGCCAGCAGCTTCCTGATGAATCAGCCCCAGCATTTT	CASSFLMNQPQHF
TRBJ1-3	-	few	TRBV6-5	TGTGCCAGCAGTTATAGGCTCTCTGGAAACACCATATATTTT	CASSYRLSGNTIYF
TRBJ1-1	TRBD1	few	TRBV5-5	TGTGCCAGCAGGCAAGAGGGGGCTGTCACTGAAGCTTTCTTT	CASRQEGAVTEAFF
TRBJ2-1	TRBD2	-	TRBV11-1	TGTGCCAGCAGCCCTCCGGTTAAGAAGACTAGCGGGAGTGCCAATGAGCAGTTCTTC	CASSPPVKKTSGSANEQFF
TRBJ2-5	-	few	TRBV6-5	TGTGCCAGCAGTTACCGCGGGACACACCAAGAGACCCAGTACTTC	CASSYRGTHQETQYF
TRBJ2-1	TRBD2	-	TRBV7-9	TGTGCCAGCAGCTTAGGGACTAGTGGGTCGGATGAGCAGTTCTTC	CASSLGTSGSDEQFF
TRBJ2-3	-	-	TRBV10-3	TGTGCCATCAGTGAGTCCCGGGGGACAACAGATACGCAGTATTTT	CAISESRGTTDTQYF
TRBJ2-3	-	-	TRBV20-1	TGCAGTGCTCTCCCTCCATGGGGGGTTAGCACAGATTCGCAGTATTTT	CSALPPWGVSTDSQYF
TRBJ2-5	-	many	TRBV7-9	TGTGCCAGCGGGCCCGTGCCGTACCAAGAGACCCAGTACTTC	CASGPVPYQETQYF
TRBJ2-1	TRBD2	few	TRBV6-5	TGTGCCAGCAGTTACTTGGGACTAGCGGAGAATGAGCAGTTCTTC	CASSYLGLAENEQFF
TRBJ2-3	TRBD2	-	TRBV20-1	TGCAGTGCCCCTCGGCGGGAGTGGGCAGATACGCAGTATTTT	CSAPRREWADTQYF
TRBJ2-2	-	many	TRBV29-1	TGCAGCGTCGGACAGCAGAACACCGGGGAGCTGTTTTTT	CSVGQQNTGELFF
TRBJ1-4	TRBD1	-	TRBV20-1	TGCAGTGCTAGCCCCTACAGGGGTGGGGAAAAACTGTTTTTT	CSASPYRGGEKLFF
TRBJ2-7	TRBD1	many	TRBV7-8	TGTGCCAGCAGCCCGGGACAGAGATACGAGCAGTACTTC	CASSPGQRYEQYF
TRBJ2-7	TRBD2	-	TRBV7-2	TGTGCCAGCAGCCAGTCGGTAGCGGGGACGATTTGGCAGTACTTC	CASSQSVAGTIWQYF
TRBJ2-6	TRBD1	few	TRBV29-1	TGCAGCGTTGAGGGGACAGGGAGCTCTGGGGCCAACGTCCTGACTTTC	CSVEGTGSSGANVLTF
TRBJ2-3	TRBD2	few	TRBV7-2	TGTGCCAGCAGCTTCGCTAGCGGGGGGGATACGCAGTATTTT	CASSFASGGDTQYF
TRBJ2-7	TRBD2	many	TRBV13	TGTGCCAGCAGCTTAGGCCGTGCGGGGGGGAGCTCCTACGAGCAGTACTTC	CASSLGRAGGSSYEQYF
TRBJ1-6	-	few	TRBV2	TGTGCCAGACAGGGTAGAGGGAAGGATTCACCCCTCCACTTT	CARQGRGKDSPLHF
TRBJ2-7	-	-	TRBV20-1	TGCAGTGCTAGAGGTCCTGGGGCCTCGATGTTAAGGGGCGAGCAGTACTTC	CSARGPGASMLRGEQYF
TRBJ2-1	TRBD2	-	TRBV27	TGTGCCAGCAGTTTATCCCTCGGACTAGCGGGAAATGAGCAGTTCTTC	CASSLSLGLAGNEQFF
TRBJ2-5	-	-	TRBV14	TGTGCCAGCAGCCTTCTTGAGCCATCGGAGACCCAGTACTTC	CASSLLEPSETQYF
TRBJ2-2	-	few	TRBV5-1	TGCGCCAGCGGACGGACGGGGTTGGGGGAGCTGTTTTTT	CASGRTGLGELFF
TRBJ2-2	-	many	TRBV9	TGTGCCAGCAGCGTAGGAGGGGGTGCGGGCACCGGGGAGCTGTTTTTT	CASSVGGGAGTGELFF
TRBJ2-1	-	-	TRBV3-1	TGTGCCAGCAGCCAAGCGGGTGAGCAGTTCTTC	CASSQAGEQFF
TRBJ2-2	-	-	TRBV2	TGTGCCATCAAATCGTGGCAGAACACCGGGGAGCTGTTTTTT	CAIKSWQNTGELFF
TRBJ2-5	TRBD1	few	TRBV28	TGTGCCAGCAGAAAGACAGGGGGCGCGACGACCCAGTACTTC	CASRKTGGATTQYF
TRBJ2-5	-	-	TRBV28	TGTGCCAGCAGTCGGCCGGGAGTCCAAGAGACCCAGTACTTC	CASSRPGVQETQYF
TRBJ2-1	-	once	TRBV20-1	TGCAGTGCTAGAGATGTCAGGGAACCCTACAATGAGCAGTTCTTC	CSARDVREPYNEQFF
TRBJ2-5	-	few	TRBV12-3/TRBV12-4	TGTGCCAGCAGAGGGACGGGAGAGACCCAGTACTTC	CASRGTGETQYF
TRBJ2-2	-	-	TRBV12-3/TRBV12-4	TGTGCCAGCAGTGGACAGAGCACCGGGGAGCTGTTTTTT	CASSGQSTGELFF
TRBJ2-1	TRBD1	few	TRBV12-3/TRBV12-4	TGTGCCAGCAGTTTGTCCAGGGGGCTTGGCGAGCAGTTCTTC	CASSLSRGLGEQFF
TRBJ1-1	TRBD1	few	TRBV12-3/TRBV12-4	TGTGCCAGCACCTTTCAGACAGGGGGAAACACTGAAGCTTTCTTT	CASTFQTGGNTEAFF
TRBJ2-5	-	few	TRBV20-1	TGCAGTGCTACGGAAGTCGTGTCAGTCCAAGAGACCCAGTACTTC	CSATEVVSVQETQYF
TRBJ2-5	-	-	TRBV6-2/TRBV6-3	TGTGCCAGCAGTTACGAAACGGATACGTACCAAGAGACCCAGTACTTC	CASSYETDTYQETQYF
TRBJ2-7	-	-	TRBV3-1	TGTGCCAGCAGCCAAGTCAGGAACTCCTACGAGCAGTACTTC	CASSQVRNSYEQYF
TRBJ1-1	-	-	TRBV20-1	TGCAGTGCTAGGGGTCCTCAAACAGGGCTCAGGGACGCTTTCTTT	CSARGPQTGLRDAFF
TRBJ2-7	-	few	TRBV6-2/TRBV6-3	TGTGCCAGCGGAACCGGGGGCGAGCAGTACTTC	CASGTGGEQYF
TRBJ2-7	TRBD2	few	TRBV29-1	TGCAGCGTTGAAGCCAGGACTAGCGGGGACTACGAGCAGTACTTC	CSVEARTSGDYEQYF
TRBJ2-7	TRBD2	many	TRBV7-8	TGTGCCAGCAGCTACGCCTCGACTAGCTTCTACGAGCAGTACTTC	CASSYASTSFYEQYF
TRBJ2-1	-	-	TRBV9	TGTGCCAGCAGCGTTGGCGGGACCCACTCCTACAATGAGCAGTTCTTC	CASSVGGTHSYNEQFF
TRBJ2-3	TRBD2	-	TRBV7-9	TGTGCCAGCAGCGACCTCGCAGCGGGAGGCACAGATACGCAGTATTTT	CASSDLAAGGTDTQYF
TRBJ2-1	TRBD2	many	TRBV12-3/TRBV12-4	TGTGCCAGCAGTAGGTCGGGGGGATACAATGAGCAGTTCTTC	CASSRSGGYNEQFF
TRBJ2-5	-	few	TRBV5-1	TGCGCCAGCAGCGGGTCGGACGGAGCCCGGGGGACCCAGTACTTC	CASSGSDGARGTQYF
TRBJ2-1	-	-	TRBV30	TGTGCCTGGAGGGCCCTTAGCTCCTACAATGAGCAGTTCTTC	CAWRALSSYNEQFF
TRBJ2-3	TRBD1	-	TRBV9	TGTGCCAGCAGCAAGGGGACAGGGGTATGGACAGATACGCAGTATTTT	CASSKGTGVWTDTQYF